The rows below give T cell receptor beta chains drawn from one sample of a study of T cell changes during pregnancy in multiple sclerosis. The protocol was immunoSEQ multiplex PCR, while the TCRdb copy is restricted to in-frame clones and leaves out a portion. Of 35,000 to 45,000 clones in the sample, almost 90% were seen once. Sequencing was performed on peripheral blood, taken in the second trimester of pregnancy. The receptors come from a female donor in good health, enrolled as a control in a pregnancy study. Each CDR3 is given with its conserved first and last residue. The order of the fields is V gene, J gene, clone size, D gene, CDR3 DNA, CDR3 protein. D genes are given only for firm matches. Clone size appears in some rows only: once, few, many, or a class for an expanded clone.

V: TRBV25-1
J: TRBJ1-2
size: .
D: .
DNA: TGTGCCAGCACGCGCGGACAGTTCCGCTATGGCTACACCTTC
CDR3: CASTRGQFRYGYTF

V: TRBV7-9
J: TRBJ2-2
size: .
D: TRBD2
DNA: TGTGCCAGCAGCTCTCTAGCGGACAACACCGGGGAGCTGTTTTTT
CDR3: CASSSLADNTGELFF

V: TRBV2
J: TRBJ2-1
size: .
D: .
DNA: TGTGCCAGCGGCGGCTACAATGAGCAGTTCTTC
CDR3: CASGGYNEQFF

V: TRBV19
J: TRBJ2-1
size: .
D: TRBD2
DNA: TGTGCCAGTACCCAACTCCGGGACAGGAGTAGCGGGAGGGCTGAGCAGTTCTTC
CDR3: CASTQLRDRSSGRAEQFF

V: TRBV4-3
J: TRBJ2-7
size: .
D: .
DNA: TGCGCCAGCAGCCAAGACGGGTGGTCCGAGCAGTACTTC
CDR3: CASSQDGWSEQYF

V: TRBV5-8
J: TRBJ1-6
size: .
D: .
DNA: TGTGCCAGCAGCTTGAACAGGGCCTCACCCCTCCACTTT
CDR3: CASSLNRASPLHF

V: TRBV4-3
J: TRBJ2-3
size: .
D: TRBD2
DNA: TGCGCCAGCAGCCAAGGGACTAGAATGGCGCAGTATTTT
CDR3: CASSQGTRMAQYF

V: TRBV15
J: TRBJ2-7
size: .
D: TRBD2
DNA: TGTGCCACCAGGCCGAGCGGGAATTACGAGCAGTACTTC
CDR3: CATRPSGNYEQYF

V: TRBV9
J: TRBJ2-1
size: .
D: .
DNA: TGTGCCAGCAGCGTAGGTGCGAGCTCCTACAATGAGCAGTTCTTC
CDR3: CASSVGASSYNEQFF

V: TRBV18
J: TRBJ1-1
size: .
D: .
DNA: TGTGCCAGCTCACCCGTAGCAGGGGTTGAGACTGCTGAAGCTTTCTTT
CDR3: CASSPVAGVETAEAFF

V: TRBV27
J: TRBJ1-1
size: .
D: .
DNA: TGTGCCAGCAGCCTACAGGGTCCCACTGAAGCTTTCTTT
CDR3: CASSLQGPTEAFF

V: TRBV9
J: TRBJ2-7
size: .
D: TRBD2
DNA: TGTGCCAGCAGCCCCTCTTCTAGCGGGAGGACCGACGAGCAGTACTTC
CDR3: CASSPSSSGRTDEQYF

V: TRBV7-8
J: TRBJ1-2
size: .
D: .
DNA: TGTGCCAGCAGCCCAGCCGCGTCGGGAGCTAACTATGGCTACACCTTC
CDR3: CASSPAASGANYGYTF

V: TRBV11-3
J: TRBJ2-2
size: .
D: .
DNA: TGTGCCAGCACCCCCAGGGGAGTTGGCGGGGAGCTGTTTTTT
CDR3: CASTPRGVGGELFF

V: TRBV27
J: TRBJ1-6
size: once
D: TRBD1
DNA: TGTGCCAGCAGCGAACGGACAGGGGCCAATTCACCCCTCCACTTT
CDR3: CASSERTGANSPLHF

V: TRBV7-9
J: TRBJ2-1
size: few
D: .
DNA: TGTGCCAGCAGCCCCTCATCTAACTCCTACAATGAGCAGTTCTTC
CDR3: CASSPSSNSYNEQFF

V: TRBV19
J: TRBJ2-1
size: .
D: TRBD1
DNA: TGTGCCAGTAGCTTACCGGGACAGGGCTACAATGAGCAGTTCTTC
CDR3: CASSLPGQGYNEQFF

V: TRBV20-1
J: TRBJ2-1
size: large
D: .
DNA: TGCAGTGCTCAAGAGAATGAGCAGTTCTTC
CDR3: CSAQENEQFF

V: TRBV19
J: TRBJ2-1
size: .
D: .
DNA: TGTGCCAGTAGTCCTCCCCCGCTACTCGAGCAGTTCTTC
CDR3: CASSPPPLLEQFF

V: TRBV14
J: TRBJ2-5
size: .
D: TRBD1
DNA: TGTGCCAGCAGCCCTTGGACAGGGGTTCAAGAGACCCAGTACTTC
CDR3: CASSPWTGVQETQYF

V: TRBV6-1
J: TRBJ2-3
size: .
D: .
DNA: TGTGCCAGCAGTGCGGCGCCGGGAAATACGCAGTATTTT
CDR3: CASSAAPGNTQYF

V: TRBV10-3
J: TRBJ1-2
size: .
D: TRBD1
DNA: TGTGCCATCAGTGCGGGACAGGGGTATGGCGGCTACACCTTC
CDR3: CAISAGQGYGGYTF

V: TRBV6-5
J: TRBJ2-1
size: .
D: TRBD2
DNA: TGTGCCAGCAGTTACTCGGGTAGCGGGAGCTCATGGGAGCAGTTCTTC
CDR3: CASSYSGSGSSWEQFF

V: TRBV18
J: TRBJ2-5
size: .
D: TRBD1
DNA: TGTGCCAGCTCACCCACCAGGGGGGAGACCCAGTACTTC
CDR3: CASSPTRGETQYF

V: TRBV30
J: TRBJ2-7
size: .
D: TRBD2
DNA: TGTGCCTGGGAGGGAGGGAGCTCCTACGAGCAGTACTTC
CDR3: CAWEGGSSYEQYF

V: TRBV6-1
J: TRBJ2-5
size: .
D: .
DNA: TGTGCCAGCAGTTCCCTGACAGGGAGGGAGACCCAGTACTTC
CDR3: CASSSLTGRETQYF

V: TRBV19
J: TRBJ2-7
size: .
D: TRBD2
DNA: TGTGCCAGCGATAGCGGGGGAAGCTATAGTGACGAGCAGTACTTC
CDR3: CASDSGGSYSDEQYF

V: TRBV11-3
J: TRBJ1-1
size: .
D: .
DNA: TGTGCCAGCAGCTTGGGCGGGACGGTGGGAGCTTTCTTT
CDR3: CASSLGGTVGAFF

V: TRBV6-6
J: TRBJ2-2
size: once
D: TRBD2
DNA: TGTGCCAGCAGTCGGACTAGCGGGGCCGGGGAGCTGTTTTTT
CDR3: CASSRTSGAGELFF

V: TRBV27
J: TRBJ2-5
size: .
D: TRBD2
DNA: TGTGCCAGCACCCAGTGGCTAGCGGGGGGAGAGCAAGAGACCCAGTACTTC
CDR3: CASTQWLAGGEQETQYF

V: TRBV5-1
J: TRBJ2-5
size: .
D: .
DNA: TGCGCCAGCAGCTTACTCCTGAGGGAGACCCAGTACTTC
CDR3: CASSLLLRETQYF

V: TRBV7-2
J: TRBJ2-3
size: .
D: TRBD2
DNA: TGTGCCAGCAGCTTGGAGGCGGGGGGGTATACGCAGTATTTT
CDR3: CASSLEAGGYTQYF

V: TRBV2
J: TRBJ2-2
size: .
D: TRBD1
DNA: TGTGCCAGCAAAGTCACACAGGGGGTAACCGGGGAGCTGTTTTTT
CDR3: CASKVTQGVTGELFF

V: TRBV9
J: TRBJ2-1
size: .
D: TRBD2
DNA: TGTGCCAGCAGGAGCACCGGGACTAGCGATAATGAGCAGTTCTTC
CDR3: CASRSTGTSDNEQFF

V: TRBV5-4
J: TRBJ2-1
size: .
D: TRBD2
DNA: TGTGCCAGCAGCTTGGCGGGAGGGCCGGCAAATGAGCAGTTCTTC
CDR3: CASSLAGGPANEQFF

V: TRBV29-1
J: TRBJ2-2
size: few
D: TRBD1
DNA: TGCAGCGTTGAGGGACAGGAAAGCGGGGAGCTGTTTTTT
CDR3: CSVEGQESGELFF

V: TRBV5-6
J: TRBJ1-2
size: .
D: TRBD1
DNA: TGTGCCAGCAGCCCCGGAGGGACAGGGGTAAACTATGGCTACACCTTC
CDR3: CASSPGGTGVNYGYTF

V: TRBV19
J: TRBJ1-5
size: few
D: .
DNA: TGTGCCAGTGGTGGGAGGGATCAGCCCCAGCATTTT
CDR3: CASGGRDQPQHF

V: TRBV5-1
J: TRBJ1-1
size: .
D: .
DNA: TGCGCCAGCAGCTTCTTGGCAAACACTGAAGCTTTCTTT
CDR3: CASSFLANTEAFF

V: TRBV2
J: TRBJ2-5
size: .
D: .
DNA: TGTGCCAGCAGTGAAGGACAGAAACTCCAAGAGACCCAGTACTTC
CDR3: CASSEGQKLQETQYF

V: TRBV5-7
J: TRBJ1-2
size: few
D: TRBD1
DNA: TGTGCCAGCAGCAAGGACAGGAAATATGGCTACACCTTC
CDR3: CASSKDRKYGYTF

V: TRBV7-8
J: TRBJ1-1
size: .
D: .
DNA: TGTGCCAGCAGCTTAAGGGGCGGCACTGAAGCTTTCTTT
CDR3: CASSLRGGTEAFF

V: TRBV20-1
J: TRBJ1-1
size: few
D: .
DNA: TGCAGTGCTAGAGGGGGGGCTGAAGCTTTCTTT
CDR3: CSARGGAEAFF

V: TRBV18
J: TRBJ1-5
size: .
D: .
DNA: TGTGCCAGCTCACCATTCACTTTACAGGGTAGGGGTCAGCCCCAGCATTTT
CDR3: CASSPFTLQGRGQPQHF

V: TRBV6-1
J: TRBJ2-1
size: .
D: TRBD2
DNA: TGTGCCAGCAGTGAACTCCTAGCGGGGGCCTACAATGAGCAGTTCTTC
CDR3: CASSELLAGAYNEQFF

V: TRBV5-1
J: TRBJ2-1
size: .
D: .
DNA: TGCGCCAGCAGCTTGGATGGGTGGGGAGACTACAATGAGCAGTTCTTC
CDR3: CASSLDGWGDYNEQFF

V: TRBV18
J: TRBJ2-3
size: .
D: .
DNA: TGTGCCAGCTCACCACCCATGAGGACAGACACAGATACGCAGTATTTT
CDR3: CASSPPMRTDTDTQYF

V: TRBV11-3
J: TRBJ2-7
size: .
D: .
DNA: TGTGCCAGCAGCTTAGATGGCGGGGACGAGCAGTACTTC
CDR3: CASSLDGGDEQYF

V: TRBV9
J: TRBJ2-3
size: .
D: TRBD2
DNA: TGTGCCAGCAGCTTCGGGACTAGTAGGACAGATACGCAGTATTTT
CDR3: CASSFGTSRTDTQYF

V: TRBV6-1
J: TRBJ2-1
size: .
D: TRBD2
DNA: TGTGCCAGCAGTGACGAACTAGCGTCCCCCTACAATGAGCAGTTCTTC
CDR3: CASSDELASPYNEQFF

V: TRBV6-5
J: TRBJ2-5
size: .
D: .
DNA: TGTGCCAGCACCCACAGAGGGAAAGAGACCCAGTACTTC
CDR3: CASTHRGKETQYF

V: TRBV11-3
J: TRBJ1-2
size: .
D: TRBD1
DNA: TGTGCCAGCAGCCTCGGGGGACAGGGCTATGGCTACACCTTC
CDR3: CASSLGGQGYGYTF

V: TRBV5-6
J: TRBJ2-7
size: .
D: .
DNA: TGTGCCAGCAGCTCGGGGACGGGGGCCTACGAGCAGTACTTC
CDR3: CASSSGTGAYEQYF